This TCR beta chain was identified during a study of T cell repertoires in cytomegalovirus infection. Overall study: Recently identified HLA-C-restricted CMV epitopes were used, and well-studied HLA-B-restricted CMV epitopes were used as well. CMV infection together with matching HLA type was indicated by public TCR beta signatures. General study results and limits: Clonotype analysis showed dominance of the ex vivo response by HLA-C-restricted CMV-specific TCR beta clonotypes. Summed public TCR beta family frequency identified CMV carriers bearing the relevant HLA.

TCRdb recomputed calls from the reads with MiXCR, one row per CDR3 protein. The sample shows about 830,000 distinct CDR3 sequences, around a third of them seen only once. This CDR3 spans 17 amino acids. CDR1 and CDR2 from the germline V gene are DFQATT and SNEGSKA (reference sequence). With 1 base clipped from V and 1 base from J, the junction kept 7 bases outside the gene matches. A remark on this clonotype: Its specificity is unknown.

This TCR was recovered from a human donor in good health (CMV status not recorded). Some clones in this sample may be carry-over from other donors' samples. This sequence joins TRBV20-1 and TRBJ1-4; TRBD1 aligns across 9 bases. Sequences were derived from cultured CD8+ T cells from PBMCs, sampled from culture after CMV antigen stimulation. Here the CDR3 reads CSARVGTGRETNEKLFF. CDR3 DNA sequence: TGCAGTGCTAGAGTAGGGACAGGGAGGGAAACTAATGAAAAACTGTTTTTT.